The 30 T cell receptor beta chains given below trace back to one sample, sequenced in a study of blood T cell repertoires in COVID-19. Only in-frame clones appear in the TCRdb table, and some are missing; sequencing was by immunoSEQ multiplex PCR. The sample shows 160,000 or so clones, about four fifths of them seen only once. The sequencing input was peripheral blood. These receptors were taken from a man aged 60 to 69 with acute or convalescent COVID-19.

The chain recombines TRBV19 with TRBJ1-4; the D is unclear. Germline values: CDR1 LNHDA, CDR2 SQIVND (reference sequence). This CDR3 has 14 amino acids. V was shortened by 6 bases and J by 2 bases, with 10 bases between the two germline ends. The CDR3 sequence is CASSPGRTNEKLFF. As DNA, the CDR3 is TGTGCCAGTAGCCCCGGGAGGACTAATGAAAAACTGTTTTTT. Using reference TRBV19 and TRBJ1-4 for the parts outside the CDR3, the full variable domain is DGGITQSPKYLFRKEGQNVTLSCEQNLNHDAMYWYRQDPGQGLRLIYYSQIVNDFQKGDIAEGYSVSREKKESFPLTVTSAQKNPTAFYLCASSPGRTNEKLFFGSGTQLSVL.

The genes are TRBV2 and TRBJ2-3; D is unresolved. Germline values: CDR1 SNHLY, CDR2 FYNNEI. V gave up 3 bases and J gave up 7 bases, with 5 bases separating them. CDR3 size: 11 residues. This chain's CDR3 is CASSERNTQYF. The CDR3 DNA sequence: TGTGCCAGCAGTGAGCGGAATACGCAGTATTTT.

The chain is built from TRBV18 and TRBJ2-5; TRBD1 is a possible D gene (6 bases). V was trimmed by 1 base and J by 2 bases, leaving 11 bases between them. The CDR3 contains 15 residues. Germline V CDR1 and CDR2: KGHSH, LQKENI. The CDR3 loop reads CASSPRQAIQETQYF. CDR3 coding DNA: TGTGCCAGCTCACCACGACAGGCAATACAAGAGACCCAGTACTTC.

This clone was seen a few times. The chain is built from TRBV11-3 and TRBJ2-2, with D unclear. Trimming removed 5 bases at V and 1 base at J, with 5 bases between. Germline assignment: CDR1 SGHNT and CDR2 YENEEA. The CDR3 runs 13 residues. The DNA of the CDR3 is TGTGCCAGCAGCCCCGTGAACACCGGGGAGCTGTTTTTT. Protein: CASSPVNTGELFF.

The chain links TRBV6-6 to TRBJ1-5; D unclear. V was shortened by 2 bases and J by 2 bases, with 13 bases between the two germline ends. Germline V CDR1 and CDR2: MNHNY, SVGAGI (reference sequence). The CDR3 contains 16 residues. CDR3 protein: CASSYPDGSGNQPQHF. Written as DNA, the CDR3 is TGTGCCAGCAGTTACCCCGACGGGAGTGGCAATCAGCCCCAGCATTTT.

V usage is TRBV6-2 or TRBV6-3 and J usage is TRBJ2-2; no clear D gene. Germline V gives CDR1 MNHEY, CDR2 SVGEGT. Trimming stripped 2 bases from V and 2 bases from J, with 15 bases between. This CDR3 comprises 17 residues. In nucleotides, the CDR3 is TGTGCCAGCAGTTACGTAGTCCTTGCTATTAACACCGGGGAGCTGTTTTTT. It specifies CASSYVVLAINTGELFF.

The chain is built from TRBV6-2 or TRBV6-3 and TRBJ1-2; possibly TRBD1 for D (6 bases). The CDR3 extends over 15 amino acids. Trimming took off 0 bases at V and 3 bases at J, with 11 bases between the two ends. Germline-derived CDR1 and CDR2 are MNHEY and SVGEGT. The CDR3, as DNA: TGTGCCAGCAGTTACTCGAAAGCAGGGGACTATGGCTACACCTTC. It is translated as CASSYSKAGDYGYTF.

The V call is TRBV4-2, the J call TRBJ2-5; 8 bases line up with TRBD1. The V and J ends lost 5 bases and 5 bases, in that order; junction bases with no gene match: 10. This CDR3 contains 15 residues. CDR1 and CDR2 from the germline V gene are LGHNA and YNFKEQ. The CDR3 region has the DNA TGTGCCAGCAGCTTCAACGCAGGGGGCGGCGAGACCCAGTACTTC. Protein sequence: CASSFNAGGGETQYF.

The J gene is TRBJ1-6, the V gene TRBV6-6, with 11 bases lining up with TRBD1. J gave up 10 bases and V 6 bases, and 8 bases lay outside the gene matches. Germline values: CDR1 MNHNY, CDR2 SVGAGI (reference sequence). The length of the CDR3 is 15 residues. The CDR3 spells CASRPLGTGGSPLHF. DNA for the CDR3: TGTGCCAGCAGACCGCTCGGGACAGGGGGGTCACCCCTCCACTTT.

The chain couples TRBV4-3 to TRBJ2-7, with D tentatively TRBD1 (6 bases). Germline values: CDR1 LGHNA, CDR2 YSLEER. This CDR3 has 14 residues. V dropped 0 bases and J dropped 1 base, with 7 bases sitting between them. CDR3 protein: CASSQDTGSYEQYF. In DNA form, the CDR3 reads TGCGCCAGCAGCCAAGATACAGGGTCCTACGAGCAGTACTTC.

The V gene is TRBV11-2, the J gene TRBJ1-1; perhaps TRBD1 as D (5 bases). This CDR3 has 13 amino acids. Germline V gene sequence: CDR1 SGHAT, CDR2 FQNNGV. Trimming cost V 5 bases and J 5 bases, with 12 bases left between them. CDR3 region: CASSRGGATEAFF. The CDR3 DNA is TGTGCCAGCAGCCGAGGAGGGGCGACTGAAGCTTTCTTT. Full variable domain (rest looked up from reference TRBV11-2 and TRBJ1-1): EAGVAQSPRYKIIEKRQSVAFWCNPISGHATLYWYQQILGQGPKLLIQFQNNGVVDDSQLPKDRFSAERLKGVDSTLKIQPAKLEDSAVYLCASSRGGATEAFFGQGTRLTVV.

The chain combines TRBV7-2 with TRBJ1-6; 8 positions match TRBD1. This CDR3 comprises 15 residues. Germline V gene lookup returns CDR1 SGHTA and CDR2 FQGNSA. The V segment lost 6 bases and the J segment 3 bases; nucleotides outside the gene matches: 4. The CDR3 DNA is TGTGCCAGCAGGCCTACAGGGGGCTATAATTCACCCCTCCACTTT. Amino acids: CASRPTGGYNSPLHF.

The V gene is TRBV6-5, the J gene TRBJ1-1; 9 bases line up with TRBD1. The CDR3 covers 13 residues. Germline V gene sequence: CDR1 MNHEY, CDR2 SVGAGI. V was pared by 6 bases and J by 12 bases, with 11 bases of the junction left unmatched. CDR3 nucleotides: TGTGCCAGCAGGGACCCCGGGACAGGGACATCTTTCTTT. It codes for CASRDPGTGTSFF.

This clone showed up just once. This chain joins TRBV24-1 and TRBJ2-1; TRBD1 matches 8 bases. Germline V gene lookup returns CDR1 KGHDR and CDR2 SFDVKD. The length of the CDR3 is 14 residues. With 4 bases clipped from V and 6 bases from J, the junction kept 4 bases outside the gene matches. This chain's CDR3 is CATSDSTGGNEQFF. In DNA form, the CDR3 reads TGTGCCACCAGTGACTCAACAGGGGGCAATGAGCAGTTCTTC.

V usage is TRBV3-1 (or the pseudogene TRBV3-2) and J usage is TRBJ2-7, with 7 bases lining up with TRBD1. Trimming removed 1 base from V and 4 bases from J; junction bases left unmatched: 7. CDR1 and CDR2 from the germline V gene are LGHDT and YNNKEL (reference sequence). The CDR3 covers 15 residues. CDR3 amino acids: CASSQALRQGYEQYF. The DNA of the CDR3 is TGTGCCAGCAGCCAAGCCCTCAGACAGGGATACGAGCAGTACTTC.

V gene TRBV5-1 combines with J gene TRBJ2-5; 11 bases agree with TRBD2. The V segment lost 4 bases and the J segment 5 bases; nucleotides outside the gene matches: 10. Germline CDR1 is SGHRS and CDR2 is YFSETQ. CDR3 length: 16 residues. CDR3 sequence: CASSPHSGGAGETQYF. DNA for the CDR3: TGCGCCAGCAGCCCACATAGCGGGGGGGCCGGTGAGACCCAGTACTTC.

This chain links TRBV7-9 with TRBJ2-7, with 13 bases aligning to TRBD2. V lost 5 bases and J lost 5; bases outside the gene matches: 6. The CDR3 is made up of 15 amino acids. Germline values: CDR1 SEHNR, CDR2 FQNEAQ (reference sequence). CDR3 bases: TGTGCCAGCAGCCCCCGGACTAGCGGGAGTCACGAGCAGTACTTC. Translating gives CASSPRTSGSHEQYF. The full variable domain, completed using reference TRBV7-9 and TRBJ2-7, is DTGVSQNPRHKITKRGQNVTFRCDPISEHNRLYWYRQTLGQGPEFLTYFQNEAQLEKSRLLSDRFSAERPKGSFSTLEIQRTEQGDSAMYLCASSPRTSGSHEQYFGPGTRLTVT.

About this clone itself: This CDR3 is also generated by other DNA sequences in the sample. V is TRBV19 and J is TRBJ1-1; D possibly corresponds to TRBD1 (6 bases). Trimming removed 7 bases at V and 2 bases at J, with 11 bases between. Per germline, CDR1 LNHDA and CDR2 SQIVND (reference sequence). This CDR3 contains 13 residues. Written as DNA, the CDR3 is TGTGCCAGTACCCTGGACAGAAACACTGAAGCTTTCTTT. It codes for CASTLDRNTEAFF.

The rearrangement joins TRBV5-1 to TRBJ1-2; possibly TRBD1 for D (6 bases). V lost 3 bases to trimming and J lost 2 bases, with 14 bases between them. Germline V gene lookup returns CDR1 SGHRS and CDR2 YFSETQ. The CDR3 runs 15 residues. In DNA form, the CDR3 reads TGCGCCAGCAGCTCAACAGGGAGAGTAAACTATGGCTACACCTTC. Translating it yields CASSSTGRVNYGYTF.

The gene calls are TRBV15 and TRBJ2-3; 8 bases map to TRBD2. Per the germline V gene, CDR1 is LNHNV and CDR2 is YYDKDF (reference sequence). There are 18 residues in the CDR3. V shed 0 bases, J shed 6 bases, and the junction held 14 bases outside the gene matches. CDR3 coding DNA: TGTGCCACCAGCAGAGACCCCTGGGGGGCGGGAGGTCAGGATACGCAGTATTTT. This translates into CATSRDPWGAGGQDTQYF.

CDR3: CASSPGTSNNSPLHF. CDR3 in DNA: TGTGCCAGCAGCCCAGGGACATCCAATAATTCACCCCTCCACTTT. The J gene is TRBJ1-6, the V gene TRBV7-9; a weak D match, TRBD1 (6 bases). The CDR3 consists of 15 residues. CDR1 SEHNR and CDR2 FQNEAQ come from the germline V gene (reference sequence). Trimming cost V 5 bases and J 5 bases, with 13 bases left between them.

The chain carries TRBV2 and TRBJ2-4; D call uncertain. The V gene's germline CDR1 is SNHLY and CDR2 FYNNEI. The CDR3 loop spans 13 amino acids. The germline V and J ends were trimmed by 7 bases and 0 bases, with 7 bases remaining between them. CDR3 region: CASNGLAKNIQYF. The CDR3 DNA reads TGTGCCAGCAACGGGTTAGCCAAAAACATTCAGTACTTC.

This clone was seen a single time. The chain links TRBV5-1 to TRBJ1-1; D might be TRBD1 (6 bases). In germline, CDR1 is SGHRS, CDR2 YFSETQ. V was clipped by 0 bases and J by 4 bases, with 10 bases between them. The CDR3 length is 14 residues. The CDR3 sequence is CASSLETGPTEAFF. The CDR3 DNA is TGCGCCAGCAGCTTGGAAACAGGGCCCACTGAAGCTTTCTTT.

The CDR3 DNA reads TGTGCCAGCAGCTTGTTCCAGGGGCCTTACGAGCAGTACTTC. Protein sequence: CASSLFQGPYEQYF. The chain joins TRBV5-5 to TRBJ2-7; possibly TRBD1 for D (6 bases). Germline V gene data show CDR1 as SGHKS and CDR2 as YYEKEE (reference sequence). This CDR3 is built from 14 residues. V lost 1 base and J lost 4, with 12 bases in between.

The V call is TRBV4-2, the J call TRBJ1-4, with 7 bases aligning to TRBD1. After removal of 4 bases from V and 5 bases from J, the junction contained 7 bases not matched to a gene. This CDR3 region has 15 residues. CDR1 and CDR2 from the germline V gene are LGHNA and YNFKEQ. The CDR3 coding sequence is TGTGCCAGCAGCCTTTCGTCGGGACAGAATGAAAAACTGTTTTTT. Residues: CASSLSSGQNEKLFF.

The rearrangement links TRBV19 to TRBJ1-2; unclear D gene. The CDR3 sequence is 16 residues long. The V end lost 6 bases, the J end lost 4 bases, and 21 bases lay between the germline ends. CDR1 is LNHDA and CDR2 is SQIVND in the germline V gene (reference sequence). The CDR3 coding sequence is TGTGCCAGTAGCCTCCCCGGAGGCGGGCGGGCCTATGGCTACACCTTC. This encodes CASSLPGGGRAYGYTF.

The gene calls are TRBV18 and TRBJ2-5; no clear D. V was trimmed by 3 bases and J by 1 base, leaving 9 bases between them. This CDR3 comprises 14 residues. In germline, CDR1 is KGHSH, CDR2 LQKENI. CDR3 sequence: CASSPPYPQETQYF. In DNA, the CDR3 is TGTGCCAGCTCACCCCCCTACCCCCAAGAGACCCAGTACTTC.

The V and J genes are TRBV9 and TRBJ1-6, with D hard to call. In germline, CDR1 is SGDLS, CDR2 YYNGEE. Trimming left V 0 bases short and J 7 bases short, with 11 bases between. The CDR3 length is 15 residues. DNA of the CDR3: TGTGCCAGCAGCGTAGAAGAGGGTTGGAATTCACCCCTCCACTTT. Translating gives CASSVEEGWNSPLHF.

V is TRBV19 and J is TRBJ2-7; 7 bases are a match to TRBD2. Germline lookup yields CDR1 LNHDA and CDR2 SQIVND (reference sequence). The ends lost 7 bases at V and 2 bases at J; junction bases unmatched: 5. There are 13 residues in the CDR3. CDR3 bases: TGTGCCAGTATTGGGACTATTCCCTACGAGCAGTACTTC. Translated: CASIGTIPYEQYF.

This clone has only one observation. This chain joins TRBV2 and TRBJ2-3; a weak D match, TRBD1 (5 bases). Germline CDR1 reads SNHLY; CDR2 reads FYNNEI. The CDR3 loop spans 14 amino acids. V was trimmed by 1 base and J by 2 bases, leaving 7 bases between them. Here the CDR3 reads CASSEDRSTDTQYF. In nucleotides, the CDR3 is TGTGCCAGCAGTGAAGACAGGTCCACAGATACGCAGTATTTT.